This is a list of T cell receptor beta chains from one sample in a study of regulatory T cells in long-lasting Graves disease. TCRdb re-derived calls from the multiplex PCR reads in MiXCR, one entry per CDR3 protein. The sample lists approximately 560,000 distinct CDR3 sequences; 15% to 20% were seen once. This same sample was also taken into another study, of T cells in Graves' hyperthyroidism and ophthalmopathy.

The sample in question was peripheral blood mononuclear cells (PBMCs), obtained at new diagnosis, from a patient treated with antithyroid drugs. These receptors came from a man younger than 35 with Graves disease. Both conserved end residues are part of each CDR3. A D gene is named only where the DNA matches it firmly. Only some rows state a clone size, as once, few, many or a class for expanded clones.

V: TRBV2; D: -; size: many; J: TRBJ2-5; DNA: TGTGCCAGCAGTGAAGCGACCAACAACCAAGAGACCCAGTACTTC; CDR3: CASSEATNNQETQYF
V: TRBV11-3; D: TRBD2; size: many; J: TRBJ2-3; DNA: TGTGCCAGCAGCTTAACTAGCGGCACGGCAGATACGCAGTATTTT; CDR3: CASSLTSGTADTQYF
V: TRBV19; D: TRBD1; size: -; J: TRBJ1-5; DNA: TGTGCCAGTCAGGGACAGGCAGGCAATCAGCCCCAGCATTTT; CDR3: CASQGQAGNQPQHF
V: TRBV29-1; D: TRBD2; size: many; J: TRBJ2-3; DNA: TGCAGCGTTGTTCGGGGACTAGCGGACTACACAGATACGCAGTATTTT; CDR3: CSVVRGLADYTDTQYF
V: TRBV28; D: TRBD2; size: many; J: TRBJ2-1; DNA: TGTGCCAGCAGCTTCGGACTAGCGGGAGGTAGTACCTACAATGAGCAGTTCTTC; CDR3: CASSFGLAGGSTYNEQFF
V: TRBV5-6; D: -; size: -; J: TRBJ2-5; DNA: TGTGCCAGCAGCCCCGGGGAGCGGTCGTACCAAGAGACCCAGTACTTC; CDR3: CASSPGERSYQETQYF
V: TRBV3-1; D: -; size: many; J: TRBJ1-1; DNA: TGTGCCAGCAGCCTAAGGGGTCAGGGGCTGACTGAAGCTTTCTTT; CDR3: CASSLRGQGLTEAFF
V: TRBV28; D: -; size: -; J: TRBJ2-7; DNA: TGTGCCAGCACACGTTTAGACAGCTCCACCTACGAGCAGTACTTC; CDR3: CASTRLDSSTYEQYF
V: TRBV15; D: -; size: many; J: TRBJ1-4; DNA: TGTGCCACCAGCAGGGGCACAGGGCAGGAAAAACTGTTTTTT; CDR3: CATSRGTGQEKLFF
V: TRBV3-1; D: -; size: few; J: TRBJ2-7; DNA: TGTGCCAGCAGCCAGGGACACTATAGTACGGAGCAGTACTTC; CDR3: CASSQGHYSTEQYF
V: TRBV2; D: TRBD1; size: many; J: TRBJ1-1; DNA: TGTGCCAGCAGATGGGACAGACGGAACACTGAAGCTTTCTTT; CDR3: CASRWDRRNTEAFF
V: TRBV20-1; D: -; size: -; J: TRBJ2-3; DNA: TGCAGTGCCCGGTGGGATACGCAGTATTTT; CDR3: CSARWDTQYF
V: TRBV19; D: -; size: few; J: TRBJ1-6; DNA: TGTGCCAGTAGTATTCCCTCGGGGAGCTCCTATAATTCACCCCTCCACTTT; CDR3: CASSIPSGSSYNSPLHF
V: TRBV5-6; D: TRBD2; size: many; J: TRBJ2-7; DNA: TGTGCCAGCAGCCCGCTTAAAAATCGACTAGCATCCTACGAGCAGTACTTC; CDR3: CASSPLKNRLASYEQYF
V: TRBV20-1; D: -; size: many; J: TRBJ2-7; DNA: TGCAGTGCTAGCCAGGAGGCGGCGCAGTACTTC; CDR3: CSASQEAAQYF
V: TRBV2; D: -; size: many; J: TRBJ2-1; DNA: TGTGCCAGCTGGGGATACAATGAGCAGTTCTTC; CDR3: CASWGYNEQFF
V: TRBV7-8; D: TRBD2; size: many; J: TRBJ2-1; DNA: TGTGCCAGCAGCAGTAATAGCGGGGTTCGGTGGCAGTTCTTC; CDR3: CASSSNSGVRWQFF
V: TRBV7-2; D: -; size: many; J: TRBJ2-3; DNA: TGTGCCAGCAGCTCGATGCGGGATACGCAGTATTTT; CDR3: CASSSMRDTQYF
V: TRBV11-3; D: -; size: many; J: TRBJ2-1; DNA: TGTGCCAGCAGCTTAGTTGCTAGTTTCTCCTACAATGAGCAGTTCTTC; CDR3: CASSLVASFSYNEQFF
V: TRBV2; D: TRBD2; size: many; J: TRBJ2-5; DNA: TGTGCCAGCAGTGGGACTAGCGGGAGGCTAGAGACCCAGTACTTC; CDR3: CASSGTSGRLETQYF
V: TRBV28; D: -; size: many; J: TRBJ2-3; DNA: TGTGCCAGCAGTCCCCCTATCCAGCGGGATACGCAGTATTTT; CDR3: CASSPPIQRDTQYF
V: TRBV4-2; D: -; size: -; J: TRBJ2-3; DNA: TGTGCCAGCAGCCAAGATGGGGACGGGAGCCCAGATACGCAGTATTTT; CDR3: CASSQDGDGSPDTQYF
V: TRBV2; D: -; size: many; J: TRBJ2-3; DNA: TGTGCCAGCAGTGGTGGCAGGGGATCAGATACGCAGTATTTT; CDR3: CASSGGRGSDTQYF
V: TRBV7-9; D: -; size: -; J: TRBJ2-3; DNA: TGTGCCAGCAGCTTAGTGACAGTCACATATACGCAGTATTTT; CDR3: CASSLVTVTYTQYF
V: TRBV12-5; D: TRBD2; size: few; J: TRBJ2-2; DNA: TGTGCTAGTGGTTTGATATCCCCAGCGGGAGTTGCCGGGGAGCTGTTTTTT; CDR3: CASGLISPAGVAGELFF
V: TRBV6-2/TRBV6-3; D: -; size: many; J: TRBJ2-1; DNA: TGTGCCAGCAGTATAGACTCCCCCCGGTCATATGAGCAGTTCTTC; CDR3: CASSIDSPRSYEQFF
V: TRBV20-1; D: -; size: few; J: TRBJ2-3; DNA: TGCAGTGCTAGTGGCGGGGTCACAGATACGCAGTATTTT; CDR3: CSASGGVTDTQYF
V: TRBV27; D: -; size: many; J: TRBJ2-7; DNA: TGTGCCAGCCTCGGAGGATTGGACGAGGGGGGGGAGCAGTACTTC; CDR3: CASLGGLDEGGEQYF
V: TRBV4-1; D: -; size: -; J: TRBJ2-7; DNA: TGCGCCAGCAGCCGTGGCAGCACCTACGAGCAGTACTTC; CDR3: CASSRGSTYEQYF
V: TRBV12-3/TRBV12-4; D: -; size: many; J: TRBJ2-3; DNA: TGTGCCAGCAGTTTAGGTGGGGCAGTGCACACAGATACGCAGTATTTT; CDR3: CASSLGGAVHTDTQYF
V: TRBV19; D: -; size: once; J: TRBJ1-2; DNA: TGTGCCAGTGGGACATCTAATAACTATGGCTACACCTTC; CDR3: CASGTSNNYGYTF
V: TRBV4-1; D: -; size: -; J: TRBJ2-7; DNA: TGCGCCAGCAGCCAAGATTTGGCCGACGAGCAGTACTTC; CDR3: CASSQDLADEQYF
V: TRBV7-2; D: -; size: -; J: TRBJ1-1; DNA: TGTGCCAGCAGCAAACAGAGTCTTAGTGACACTGAAGCTTTCTTT; CDR3: CASSKQSLSDTEAFF
V: TRBV19; D: -; size: -; J: TRBJ2-4; DNA: TGTGCCAGTAGTATAGGTGGGGGGATATATGGGATTCAGTACTTC; CDR3: CASSIGGGIYGIQYF
V: TRBV6-2/TRBV6-3; D: TRBD2; size: few; J: TRBJ2-3; DNA: TGTGCCAGCAGTCCTAGCGGGAGCCGTGGAGATACGCAGTGTTTT; CDR3: CASSPSGSRGDTQCF
V: TRBV5-1; D: TRBD1; size: few; J: TRBJ1-3; DNA: TGCGCCAGCAGCAGTCAGGGGACAGTGTCATCTGGAAACACCATATATTTT; CDR3: CASSSQGTVSSGNTIYF
V: TRBV14; D: -; size: many; J: TRBJ2-3; DNA: TGTGCCAGCAGCCAAGATCGGAGGACAGATACGCAGTATTTT; CDR3: CASSQDRRTDTQYF
V: TRBV30; D: -; size: many; J: TRBJ2-7; DNA: TGTGCCTGGAGTGTACCCGGGGGCGAGGAGCAGTACTTC; CDR3: CAWSVPGGEEQYF
V: TRBV7-3; D: TRBD1; size: many; J: TRBJ2-5; DNA: TGTGCCAGCAGCGGCGGACCGGGACAGGGAAAGACCCAGTACTTC; CDR3: CASSGGPGQGKTQYF
V: TRBV20-1; D: -; size: many; J: TRBJ2-7; DNA: TGCAGGTTGGATAATCCGGGTTATTCCTACGAGCAGTACTTC; CDR3: CRLDNPGYSYEQYF
V: TRBV10-3; D: TRBD2; size: many; J: TRBJ2-7; DNA: TGTGCCATCAAGGGACTAGCGGGAGCTCGGGAGCAGTACTTC; CDR3: CAIKGLAGAREQYF
V: TRBV6-1; D: -; size: -; J: TRBJ2-1; DNA: TGTGCCAGCTCTGCTAAGGACTCCCGTTACAATGAGCAGTTCTTC; CDR3: CASSAKDSRYNEQFF
V: TRBV5-1; D: -; size: many; J: TRBJ1-1; DNA: TGCGCCAGCAGCACGACCAGGACAGCGGCGTTGGGGAACACTGAAGCTTTCTTT; CDR3: CASSTTRTAALGNTEAFF
V: TRBV3-1; D: -; size: many; J: TRBJ2-3; DNA: TGTGCCAGCAGCCCCCTCGCAGATACGCAGTATTTT; CDR3: CASSPLADTQYF
V: TRBV28; D: TRBD1; size: few; J: TRBJ2-5; DNA: TGTGCCAGCAAAGCGGACAGGCAAGAGACCCAGTACTTC; CDR3: CASKADRQETQYF
V: TRBV10-2; D: TRBD1; size: few; J: TRBJ2-7; DNA: TGCGCCGGCAGGGGGACAGGGGGGTCCTACGAGCAGTACTTC; CDR3: CAGRGTGGSYEQYF
V: TRBV7-9; D: -; size: once; J: TRBJ1-3; DNA: TGTGCCAGCAGCCTCTCCACAGCTGGAAACACCATATATTTT; CDR3: CASSLSTAGNTIYF
V: TRBV7-9; D: TRBD1; size: few; J: TRBJ1-5; DNA: TGTGCCAGCGGCTTAGGGGACAGGGTAAATCAGCCCCAGCATTTT; CDR3: CASGLGDRVNQPQHF